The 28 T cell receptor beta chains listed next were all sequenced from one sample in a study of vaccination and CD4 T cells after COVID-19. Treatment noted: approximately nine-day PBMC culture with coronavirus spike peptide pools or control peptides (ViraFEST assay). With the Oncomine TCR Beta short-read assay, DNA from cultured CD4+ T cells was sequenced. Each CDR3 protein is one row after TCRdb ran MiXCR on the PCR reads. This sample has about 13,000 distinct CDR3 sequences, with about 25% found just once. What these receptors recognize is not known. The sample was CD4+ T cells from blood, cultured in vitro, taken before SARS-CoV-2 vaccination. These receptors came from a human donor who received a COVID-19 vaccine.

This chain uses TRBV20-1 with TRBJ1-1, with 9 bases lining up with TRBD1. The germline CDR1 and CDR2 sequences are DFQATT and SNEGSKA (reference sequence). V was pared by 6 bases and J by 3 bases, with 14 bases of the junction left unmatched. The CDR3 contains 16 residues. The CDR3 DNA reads TGCAGTGCGCCACAGGGGGCGTTGGTTGAAGACACTGAAGCTTTCTTT. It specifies CSAPQGALVEDTEAFF.

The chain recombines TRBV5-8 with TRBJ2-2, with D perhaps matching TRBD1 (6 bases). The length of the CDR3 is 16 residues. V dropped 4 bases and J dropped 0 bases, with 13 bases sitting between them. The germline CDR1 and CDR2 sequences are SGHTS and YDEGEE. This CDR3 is CASSPGQRANTGELFF. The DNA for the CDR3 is TGTGCCAGCAGCCCTGGACAGCGAGCGAACACCGGGGAGCTGTTTTTT. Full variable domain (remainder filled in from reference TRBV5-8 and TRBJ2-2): EAGVTQSPTHLIKTRGQQATLRCSPISGHTSVYWYQQALGLGLQFLLWYDEGEERNRGNFPPRFSGRQFPNYSSELNVNALELEDSALYLCASSPGQRANTGELFFGEGSRLTVL.

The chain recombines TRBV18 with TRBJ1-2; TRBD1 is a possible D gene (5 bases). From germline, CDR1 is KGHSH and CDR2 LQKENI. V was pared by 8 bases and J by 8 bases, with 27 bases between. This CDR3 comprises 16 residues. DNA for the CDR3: TGTGCCAGCCTCAGCGTCTTGGACATGAAGGTCGGAGGCTACACCTTC. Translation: CASLSVLDMKVGGYTF.

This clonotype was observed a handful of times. CDR3 sequence reads: CASSYGEGFTEAFF. The CDR3 DNA reads TGTGCCAGCAGTTATGGTGAGGGATTCACTGAAGCTTTCTTT. The rearrangement links TRBV6-5 to TRBJ1-1; no clear D. V was clipped by 3 bases and J by 4 bases, with 12 bases between them. This CDR3 has 14 amino acids. Germline-derived CDR1 and CDR2 are MNHEY and SVGAGI.

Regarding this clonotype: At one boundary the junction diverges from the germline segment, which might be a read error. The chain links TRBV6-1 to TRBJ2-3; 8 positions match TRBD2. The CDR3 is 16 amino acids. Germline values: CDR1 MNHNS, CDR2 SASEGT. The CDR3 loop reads CASSETSGVSTDTQYF. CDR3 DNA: TGTGCCAGCAGTGAAACTAGCGGTGTTAGCACGGATACGCAGTATTTT.

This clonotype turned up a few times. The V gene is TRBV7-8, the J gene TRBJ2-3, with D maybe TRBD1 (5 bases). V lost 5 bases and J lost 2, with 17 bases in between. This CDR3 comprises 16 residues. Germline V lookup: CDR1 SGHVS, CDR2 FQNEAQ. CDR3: CASSRSRTRSTDTQYF. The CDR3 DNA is TGTGCCAGCAGCAGATCCAGGACACGTTCCACAGATACGCAGTATTTT.

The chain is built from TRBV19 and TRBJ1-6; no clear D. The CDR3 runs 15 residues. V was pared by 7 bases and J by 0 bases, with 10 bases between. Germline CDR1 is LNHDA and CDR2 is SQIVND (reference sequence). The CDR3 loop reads CASNPGSSYNSPLHF. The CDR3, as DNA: TGTGCCAGTAATCCAGGAAGCTCCTATAATTCACCCCTCCACTTT.

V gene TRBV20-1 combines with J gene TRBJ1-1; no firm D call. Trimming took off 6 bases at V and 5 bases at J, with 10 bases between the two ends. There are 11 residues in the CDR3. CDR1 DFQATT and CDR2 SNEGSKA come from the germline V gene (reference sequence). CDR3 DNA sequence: TGCAGTGCCGCTCCTAGGACTGAAGCTTTCTTT. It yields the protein CSAAPRTEAFF.

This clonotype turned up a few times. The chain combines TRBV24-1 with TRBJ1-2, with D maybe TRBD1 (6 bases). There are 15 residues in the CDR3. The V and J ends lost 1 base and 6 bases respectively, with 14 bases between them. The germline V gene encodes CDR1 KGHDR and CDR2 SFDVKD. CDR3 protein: CATSDFKEGGHGYTF. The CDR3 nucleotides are TGTGCCACCAGTGATTTCAAGGAGGGGGGGCATGGCTACACCTTC.

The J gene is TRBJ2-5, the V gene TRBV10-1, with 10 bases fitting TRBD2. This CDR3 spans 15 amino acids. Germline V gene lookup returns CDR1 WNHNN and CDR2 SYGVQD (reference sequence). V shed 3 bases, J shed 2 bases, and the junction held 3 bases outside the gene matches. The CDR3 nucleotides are TGCGCCAGCAGTGAAGGAGCGGGGGGGCAAGAGACCCAGTACTTC. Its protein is CASSEGAGGQETQYF.

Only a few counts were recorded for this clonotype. The CDR3 sequence is CASSELPLRNTEAFF. CDR3 sequence (DNA): TGTGCCAGCAGTGAACTACCTCTTAGGAACACTGAAGCTTTCTTT. The chain recombines TRBV2 with TRBJ1-1; D ambiguous. The CDR3 loop spans 15 amino acids. The germline V and J ends were trimmed by 2 bases and 1 base, with 11 bases remaining between them. In germline, CDR1 is SNHLY, CDR2 FYNNEI.

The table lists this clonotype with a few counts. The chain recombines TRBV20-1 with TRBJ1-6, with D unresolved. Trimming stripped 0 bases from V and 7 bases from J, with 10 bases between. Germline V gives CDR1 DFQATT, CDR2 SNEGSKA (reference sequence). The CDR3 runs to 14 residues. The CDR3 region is CSARDGNINSPLHF. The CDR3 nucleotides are TGCAGTGCTAGAGATGGGAACATAAATTCACCCCTCCACTTT.

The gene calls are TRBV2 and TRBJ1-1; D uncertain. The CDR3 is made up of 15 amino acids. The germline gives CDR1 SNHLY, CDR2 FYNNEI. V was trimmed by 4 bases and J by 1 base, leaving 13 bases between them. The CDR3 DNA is TGTGCCAGCAGTGCCCGGGAGGGTTGGAACACTGAAGCTTTCTTT. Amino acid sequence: CASSAREGWNTEAFF. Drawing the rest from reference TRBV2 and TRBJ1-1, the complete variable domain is EPEVTQTPSHQVTQMGQEVILRCVPISNHLYFYWYRQILGQKVEFLVSFYNNEISEKSEIFDDQFSVERPDGSNFTLKIRSTKLEDSAMYFCASSAREGWNTEAFFGQGTRLTVV.

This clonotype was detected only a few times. CDR3: CASSPQGPYNEQFF. Here the CDR3 DNA reads TGTGCCAGCTCACCACAGGGCCCCTACAATGAGCAGTTCTTC. This chain links TRBV18 with TRBJ2-1; D gene uncertain. The CDR3 loop spans 14 amino acids. The V end was cut by 1 base, the J end by 2 bases, with 6 bases between. CDR1 is KGHSH and CDR2 is LQKENI in the germline V gene.

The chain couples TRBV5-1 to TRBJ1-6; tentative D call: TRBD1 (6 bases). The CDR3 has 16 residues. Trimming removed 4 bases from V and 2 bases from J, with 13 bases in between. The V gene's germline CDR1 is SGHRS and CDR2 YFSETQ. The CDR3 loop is CASSIQGGAYNSPLHF. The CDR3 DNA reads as TGCGCCAGCAGCATACAGGGTGGGGCCTATAATTCACCCCTCCACTTT.

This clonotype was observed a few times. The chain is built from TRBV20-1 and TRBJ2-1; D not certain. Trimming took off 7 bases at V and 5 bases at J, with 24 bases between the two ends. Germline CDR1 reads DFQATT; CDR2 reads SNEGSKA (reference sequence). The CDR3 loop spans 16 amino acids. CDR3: CSVRSDPTYTNNEQFF. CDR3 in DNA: TGCAGTGTTCGTTCCGACCCGACATACACCAACAATGAGCAGTTCTTC.

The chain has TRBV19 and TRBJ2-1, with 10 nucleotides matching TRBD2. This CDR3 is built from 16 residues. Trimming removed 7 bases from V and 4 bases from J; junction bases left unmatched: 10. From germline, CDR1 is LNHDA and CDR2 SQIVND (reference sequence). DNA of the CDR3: TGTGCCAGTACCATTCGGCCTAGCGGGGGTTACAATGAGCAGTTCTTC. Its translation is CASTIRPSGGYNEQFF.

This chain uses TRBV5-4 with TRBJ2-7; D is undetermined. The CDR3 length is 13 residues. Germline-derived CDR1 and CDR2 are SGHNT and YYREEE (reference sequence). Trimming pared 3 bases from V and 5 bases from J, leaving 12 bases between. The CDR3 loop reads CASSSPTVDEQYF. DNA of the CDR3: TGTGCCAGCAGCTCCCCCACGGTGGACGAGCAGTACTTC.

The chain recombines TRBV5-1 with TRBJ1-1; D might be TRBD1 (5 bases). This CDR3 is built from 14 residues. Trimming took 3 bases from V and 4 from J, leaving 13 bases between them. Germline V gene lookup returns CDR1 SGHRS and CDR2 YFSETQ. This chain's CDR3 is CASSSRGRGTEAFF. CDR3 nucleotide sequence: TGCGCCAGCAGCTCCCGGGGAAGGGGCACTGAAGCTTTCTTT. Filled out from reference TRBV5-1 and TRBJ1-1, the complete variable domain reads KAGVTQTPRYLIKTRGQQVTLSCSPISGHRSVSWYQQTPGQGLQFLFEYFSETQRNKGNFPGRFSGRQFSNSRSEMNVSTLELGDSALYLCASSSRGRGTEAFFGQGTRLTVV.

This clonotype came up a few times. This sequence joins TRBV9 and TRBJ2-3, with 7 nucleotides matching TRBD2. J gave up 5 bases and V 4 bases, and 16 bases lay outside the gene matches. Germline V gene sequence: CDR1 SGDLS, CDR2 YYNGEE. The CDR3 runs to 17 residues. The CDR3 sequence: CASSLAPQASGEDTQYF. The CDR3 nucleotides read TGTGCCAGCAGCCTGGCCCCCCAAGCTAGCGGAGAAGATACGCAGTATTTT.

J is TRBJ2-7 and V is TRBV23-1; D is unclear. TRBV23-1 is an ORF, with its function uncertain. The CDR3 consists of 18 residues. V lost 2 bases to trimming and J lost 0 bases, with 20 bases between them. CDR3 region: CASSQEPRTWNSSYEQYF. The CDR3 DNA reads TGCGCCAGCAGTCAAGAACCCCGGACGTGGAACAGCTCCTACGAGCAGTACTTC.

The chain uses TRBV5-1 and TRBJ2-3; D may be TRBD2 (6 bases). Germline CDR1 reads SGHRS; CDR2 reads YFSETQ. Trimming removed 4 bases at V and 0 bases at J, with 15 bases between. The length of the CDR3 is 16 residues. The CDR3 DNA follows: TGCGCCAGCAGCAACCTCGGAGGGCCTAGCACAGATACGCAGTATTTT. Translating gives CASSNLGGPSTDTQYF.

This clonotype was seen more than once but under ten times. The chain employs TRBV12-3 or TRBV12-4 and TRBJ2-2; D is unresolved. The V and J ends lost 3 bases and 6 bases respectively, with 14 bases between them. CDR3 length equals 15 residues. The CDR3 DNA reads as TGTGCCAGCAGTTTTACGACCCTGGGTCCCGGGGAGCTGTTTTTT. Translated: CASSFTTLGPGELFF.

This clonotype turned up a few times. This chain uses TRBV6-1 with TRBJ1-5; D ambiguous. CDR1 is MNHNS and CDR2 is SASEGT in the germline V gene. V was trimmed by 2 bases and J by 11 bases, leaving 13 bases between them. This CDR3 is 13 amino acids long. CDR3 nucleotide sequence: TGTGCCAGCAGTGAATTCCGGGCGGTGGCCCAGCATTTT. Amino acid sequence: CASSEFRAVAQHF.

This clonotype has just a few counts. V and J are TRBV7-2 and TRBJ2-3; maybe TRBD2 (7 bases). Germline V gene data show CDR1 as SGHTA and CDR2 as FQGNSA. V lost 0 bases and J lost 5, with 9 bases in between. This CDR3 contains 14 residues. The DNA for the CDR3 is TGTGCCAGCAGCTTAGCGGGGGGGCAAGATACGCAGTATTTT. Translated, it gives CASSLAGGQDTQYF.

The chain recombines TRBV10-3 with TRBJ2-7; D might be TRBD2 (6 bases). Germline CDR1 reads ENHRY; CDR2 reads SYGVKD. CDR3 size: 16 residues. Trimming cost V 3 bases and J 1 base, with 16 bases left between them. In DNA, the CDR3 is TGTGCCATCAGTGAAACGCGGGACGCGCGGTCCTACGAGCAGTACTTC. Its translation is CAISETRDARSYEQYF.

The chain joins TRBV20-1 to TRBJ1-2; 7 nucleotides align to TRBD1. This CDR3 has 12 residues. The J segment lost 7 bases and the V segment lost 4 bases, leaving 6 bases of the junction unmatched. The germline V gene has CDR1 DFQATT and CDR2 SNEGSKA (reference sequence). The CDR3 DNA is TGCAGTGCTACCAGGGGGTTAGTTGGCTACACCTTC. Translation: CSATRGLVGYTF.

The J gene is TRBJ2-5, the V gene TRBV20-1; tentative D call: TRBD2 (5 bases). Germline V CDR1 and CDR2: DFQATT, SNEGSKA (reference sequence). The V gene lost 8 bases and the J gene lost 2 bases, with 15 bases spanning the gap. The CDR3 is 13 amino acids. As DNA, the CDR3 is TGCAGTCCCCGGATTACGGGGCAAGAGACCCAGTACTTC. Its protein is CSPRITGQETQYF.